This is a list of T cell receptor beta chains from one sample in a study of early T cells in non-severe SARS-CoV-2 infection. TCRdb called the 5' RACE reads again in MiXCR, with one record for every CDR3 protein. The sample records some 90,000 distinct CDR3 sequences, 15% being singletons. The sample consisted of whole blood. Receptor source: an adult who was a healthcare worker with PCR-confirmed SARS-CoV-2 infection or an uninfected control (not recorded which). CDR3s include the opening cysteine and the closing phenylalanine or tryptophan.

>13|TRBJ1-6|TRBV10-1
CASSVGGGSPLHF
>15|TRBJ1-4|TRBV19
CASNAPKTGGEKLFF
>14|TRBJ1-5|TRBV5-1
CASSLAWGAQPQHF
>14|TRBJ2-7|TRBV20-1
CSARDPSGLYEQYF
>13|TRBJ2-7|TRBV10-2
CASSLTPSSEQYF
>13|TRBJ1-1|TRBV6-4
CASSAEGNTEAFF
>17|TRBJ1-2|TRBV5-1
CASSLAPLGQGNYGYTF
>15|TRBJ2-7|TRBV28
CASSKTSLGSYEQYF
>17|TRBJ2-1|TRBV25-1
CASSGGQGRRVHNEQFF
>15|TRBJ2-1|TRBV11-2
CASSLRNGIDNEQFF
>13|TRBJ2-2|TRBV19
CASSQAGTGELFF
>13|TRBJ1-5|TRBV20-1
CSAKNGTRKPQHF
>11|TRBJ2-3|TRBV10-3
CAISLGNTQYF
>14|TRBJ2-5|TRBV10-3
CATLSGPSQETQYF
>15|TRBJ2-1|TRBV12-3/TRBV12-4
CASRRGIPPGNEQFF
>15|TRBJ2-5|TRBV7-6
CASSLYRGPQETQYF
>16|TRBJ2-6|TRBV28
CASTPAGRRGANVLTF
>16|TRBJ1-5|TRBV19
CASSISRQGMGQPQHF
>19|TRBJ2-5|TRBV12-2
CASRHLASSGRRSGETQYF
>14|TRBJ2-3|TRBV19
CASRDSSYTDTQYF
>15|TRBJ1-4|TRBV7-2
CASSARQGAGEKLFF
>11|TRBJ2-2|TRBV7-9
CASSPRGELFF
>17|TRBJ2-1|TRBV19
CASSIKGLAVAYNEQFF